Presented here are 10 T cell receptor beta chains from one specimen sequenced in a study of regulatory and conventional T cells in RAG deficiency. The sorted conventional CD4+ T cells were CD25-low and CD127-high, with genomic DNA sequenced. Data came from immunoSEQ multiplex PCR; TCRdb stores just in-frame clones and leaves some out. The profile shows about 30,000 clones, about 96% of them singletons. Separately, the same data were catalogued under a study of regulatory T cells. From that report: The primer mix had 52 TRBV and 13 TRBJ primers.

The specimen sequenced was CD25- CD4+ T cells sorted from blood. The receptor set was obtained from a human donor in good health.

The chain uses TRBV5-6 and TRBJ1-6, with unresolved D. The V gene's germline CDR1 is SGHDT and CDR2 YYEEEE. Trimming left V 0 bases short and J 10 bases short, with 14 bases between. CDR3 length: 15 amino acids. As DNA, the CDR3 is TGTGCCAGCAGCTTGGATCGGGGTGGAAGGTCACCCCTCCACTTT. Translating it yields CASSLDRGGRSPLHF.

V gene TRBV2 combines with J gene TRBJ1-1; D might be TRBD1 (5 bases). V gave up 7 bases and J gave up 1 base, with 10 bases separating them. The germline V gene has CDR1 SNHLY and CDR2 FYNNEI. The CDR3 contains 13 residues. In DNA form, the CDR3 reads TGTGCCAGCAATCCCAGGGCGAACACTGAAGCTTTCTTT. Encoded protein: CASNPRANTEAFF.

The sample holds one count of this clone. V and J are TRBV30 and TRBJ1-2, with TRBD1 identical over 9 bases. CDR1 and CDR2 from the germline V gene are GTSNPN and SVGIG (reference sequence). The CDR3 has 17 residues. The V gene end was trimmed by 4 bases and the J gene end by 4 bases; junction bases not matched to a gene: 16. Written as DNA, the CDR3 is TGTGCCTGGAACCTTCCTCCCGGGACAGGGTTCGGCTATGGCTACACCTTC. Translating it yields CAWNLPPGTGFGYGYTF.

CDR3 DNA sequence: TGTGCCACCAAGTTTGGCGGCCCCGCTGGAAACACCATATATTTT. It yields the protein CATKFGGPAGNTIYF. V is TRBV19 and J is TRBJ1-3; D gene unclear. Between the trimmed V and J ends, which lost 10 bases and 2 bases, there was a span of 18 bases. Per the germline V gene, CDR1 is LNHDA and CDR2 is SQIVND (reference sequence). The CDR3 extends over 15 amino acids.

This clone has a single count. The gene calls are TRBV5-1 and TRBJ1-1, with TRBD1 matching 11 bases. The CDR3 length is 15 residues. Germline values: CDR1 SGHRS, CDR2 YFSETQ. V was clipped by 5 bases and J by 5 bases; unmatched bases: 8. The CDR3 loop reads CASRSGQGDGTEAFF. The CDR3, as DNA: TGCGCCAGCAGATCGGGACAGGGGGATGGGACTGAAGCTTTCTTT.

The J gene is TRBJ2-3, the V gene TRBV7-2, with TRBD2 as a possible D gene (5 bases). Germline assignment: CDR1 SGHTA and CDR2 FQGNSA. The CDR3 spans 15 residues. Trimming cost V 6 bases and J 2 bases, with 15 bases left between them. DNA for the CDR3: TGTGCCAGCAGACACGGTAGAGGGTCCACAGATACGCAGTATTTT. Translating gives CASRHGRGSTDTQYF.

The gene calls are TRBV12-5 and TRBJ2-5, with a possible D match to TRBD1 (6 bases). V was trimmed by 0 bases and J by 2 bases, leaving 22 bases between them. The CDR3 is 19 residues long. Germline-derived CDR1 and CDR2 are LGHNT and FRNRAP. In nucleotides, the CDR3 is TGTGCTAGTGGTTTGGTACCAGGATCTACAGGGAAGTGGCAAGAGACCCAGTACTTC. Protein sequence: CASGLVPGSTGKWQETQYF.

This clone was seen once. The rearrangement joins TRBV30 to TRBJ2-7; D may be TRBD1 (5 bases). This CDR3 is built from 16 residues. CDR1 GTSNPN and CDR2 SVGIG come from the germline V gene (reference sequence). The V and J ends lost 3 bases and 2 bases respectively, with 20 bases between them. CDR3 residues: CAWSSYRIDSAYEQYF. As DNA, the CDR3 is TGTGCCTGGAGCAGTTACCGCATCGACAGTGCCTACGAGCAGTACTTC.

V is TRBV5-1 and J is TRBJ1-1, with TRBD1 matching 10 bases. The CDR3 extends over 16 amino acids. CDR1 is SGHRS, CDR2 YFSETQ, per germline. The V and J ends lost 4 bases and 5 bases, in that order; junction bases with no gene match: 11. Here the CDR3 DNA reads TGCGCCAGCAGCCTTGGCGGGACAGGGGATAGGACTGAAGCTTTCTTT. As protein: CASSLGGTGDRTEAFF.

This sequence joins TRBV7-3 and TRBJ2-1, with TRBD2 as a possible D gene (6 bases). Germline CDR1 is SGHTA and CDR2 is FQGTGA. The germline V and J ends were trimmed by 2 bases and 2 bases, with 10 bases remaining between them. The CDR3 contains 15 residues. The CDR3 region has the DNA TGTGCCAGCAGCTTAGTAGCGGCTACCTACAATGAGCAGTTCTTC. Translated, it gives CASSLVAATYNEQFF.